These 10 T cell receptor beta chains share one sample of origin, sequenced in a study of blood T cell repertoires in COVID-19. Measured with immunoSEQ multiplex PCR; TCRdb has only the in-frame clones, and not every one. The sample yields about 190,000 clones, around 78% seen once. The specimen sequenced was peripheral blood. These receptors all come from a woman at least 80 years old with active or convalescent COVID-19.

V and J are TRBV18 and TRBJ1-2; a possible D gene is TRBD1 (5 bases). The V gene lost 4 bases and the J gene lost 3 bases, with 12 bases spanning the gap. Germline-derived CDR1 and CDR2 are KGHSH and LQKENI. The CDR3 has 14 residues. CDR3 amino acids: CASSLAGKDYGYTF. Written as DNA, the CDR3 is TGTGCCAGCTCACTGGCAGGGAAGGACTATGGCTACACCTTC.

The V call is TRBV11-2, the J call TRBJ2-7; TRBD1 matches at 8 bases. The V segment lost 5 bases and the J segment 5 bases; nucleotides outside the gene matches: 8. Germline assignment: CDR1 SGHAT and CDR2 FQNNGV. This CDR3 contains 14 residues. The CDR3 protein is CASSTLWTGNEQYF. The CDR3 DNA is TGTGCCAGCAGCACCCTATGGACAGGGAACGAGCAGTACTTC.

This rearrangement joins TRBV19 to TRBJ2-3; D is perhaps TRBD2 (5 bases). Germline V gene lookup returns CDR1 LNHDA and CDR2 SQIVND (reference sequence). The germline V and J ends were trimmed by 7 bases and 1 base, with 9 bases remaining between them. The CDR3 is 13 residues long. The CDR3 nucleotides read TGTGCCAGTAATGCGGGCCGCACAGATACGCAGTATTTT. Protein: CASNAGRTDTQYF.

In its sample, this clone was seen a few times. The genes are TRBV4-1 and TRBJ2-3; a weak D match, TRBD1 (6 bases). The V end was cut by 1 base, the J end by 6 bases, with 11 bases between. The CDR3 extends over 14 amino acids. The germline gives CDR1 MGHRA, CDR2 YSYEKL. The CDR3 loop is CASSQGQARDTQYF. For the CDR3, the DNA is TGCGCCAGCAGCCAAGGACAGGCTCGGGATACGCAGTATTTT.

J is TRBJ2-7 and V is TRBV7-9; 7 bases are a match to TRBD1. This CDR3 has 14 residues. In germline, CDR1 is SEHNR, CDR2 FQNEAQ (reference sequence). Germline trimming cut 3 bases from V and 0 bases from J; bases unmatched to any gene: 2. As DNA, the CDR3 is TGTGCCAGCAGCTTTACAGGGGTCTCCTACGAGCAGTACTTC. Translation: CASSFTGVSYEQYF.

The V and J genes are TRBV28 and TRBJ1-2, with 7 bases identical to TRBD1. J was trimmed by 0 bases and V by 5 bases; bases with no gene match: 3. The CDR3 is 14 amino acids. Germline values: CDR1 MDHEN, CDR2 SYDVKM. The CDR3: CASSGTVPNYGYTF. CDR3 coding DNA: TGTGCCAGCAGTGGGACAGTTCCTAACTATGGCTACACCTTC.

Note on this clone: In the same sample, other DNA sequences code for this CDR3. The CDR3 loop is CASSPDRGNQPQHF. For the CDR3, the DNA is TGTGCCAGCAGCCCTGACAGGGGAAATCAGCCCCAGCATTTT. The J gene is TRBJ1-5, the V gene TRBV27; the match to TRBD1 covers 8 bases. V trimming: 6 bases; J trimming: 4 bases; junction bases outside the gene matches: 5. This CDR3 spans 14 amino acids. Germline V CDR1 and CDR2: MNHEY, SMNVEV (reference sequence).

The CDR3 is CASRQPGGGETQYF. For the CDR3, the DNA is TGTGCCAGCAGACAACCAGGGGGCGGGGAGACCCAGTACTTC. The chain recombines TRBV6-5 with TRBJ2-5; 8 bases match TRBD1. This CDR3 is 14 amino acids long. Germline CDR1 reads MNHEY; CDR2 reads SVGAGI. V dropped 6 bases and J dropped 5; count of bases not matched to a gene: 8.

This clone appeared once. This chain joins TRBV27 and TRBJ2-2; a weak D match, TRBD1 (6 bases). The V gene's germline CDR1 is MNHEY and CDR2 SMNVEV (reference sequence). The CDR3 runs to 15 residues. V was shortened by 6 bases and J by 0 bases, with 11 bases between the two germline ends. Here the CDR3 reads CASSRDNANTGELFF. The CDR3 nucleotides are TGTGCCAGCAGCAGGGACAATGCGAACACCGGGGAGCTGTTTTTT.

The J gene is TRBJ2-1, the V gene TRBV28; D unresolved. V was trimmed by 5 bases and J by 5 bases, leaving 13 bases between them. The CDR3 has 14 residues. The V gene's germline CDR1 is MDHEN and CDR2 SYDVKM. As DNA, the CDR3 is TGTGCCAGCAGTCGTCCTCCCCGGGACAATGAGCAGTTCTTC. Its protein product is CASSRPPRDNEQFF.